This T cell receptor beta chain stems from a study of shared clonotypes between healthy human individuals. Whole-study results and caveats: Non-shared clonotypes showed lower generation probabilities than clonotypes common to all four donors.

V was shortened by 1 base and J by 4 bases, with 5 bases between the two germline ends. In germline, CDR1 is SEHNR, CDR2 FQNEAQ (reference sequence). The CDR3 totals 13 residues. At a deep level, the assay was run. The data were produced by immunoSEQ multiplex PCR, yet TCRdb's version contains in-frame clones alone and is incomplete. The table shows about 2 million clones, with about 95% occurring only once. This clone has just one count. Its antigen is unidentified. Other nucleotide sequences from this sample produce the same CDR3. Positive CCR7 selection of CD45RO-negative cells yielded the naive CD8 cells, and terminally differentiated effector memory CD45RA+ cells were excluded.

The receptor's source is a young man in good health. Sequencing was done on a sample of naive CD8+ T cells sorted from blood. The genes are TRBV7-9 and TRBJ1-5; D is unresolved. The CDR3 protein is CASSLVGNQPQHF. The CDR3, as DNA: TGTGCCAGCAGCTTAGTGGGAAATCAGCCCCAGCATTTT.